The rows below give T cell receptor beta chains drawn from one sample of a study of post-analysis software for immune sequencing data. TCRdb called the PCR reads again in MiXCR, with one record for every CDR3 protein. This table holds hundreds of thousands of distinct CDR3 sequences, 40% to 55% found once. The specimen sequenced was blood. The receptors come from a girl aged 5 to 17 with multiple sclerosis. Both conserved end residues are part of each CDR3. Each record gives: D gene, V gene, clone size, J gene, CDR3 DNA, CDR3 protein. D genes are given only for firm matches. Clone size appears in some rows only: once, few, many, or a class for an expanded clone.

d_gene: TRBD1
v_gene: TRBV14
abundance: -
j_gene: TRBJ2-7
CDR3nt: TGTGCCAGCAGCCAGCTCCAGACAGGGCCCTTATCCTACGAGCAGTACTTC
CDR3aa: CASSQLQTGPLSYEQYF

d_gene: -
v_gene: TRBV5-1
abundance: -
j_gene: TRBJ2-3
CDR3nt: TGCGCCAGCAGCTTGGAAACCCCAGATACGCAGTATTTT
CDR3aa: CASSLETPDTQYF

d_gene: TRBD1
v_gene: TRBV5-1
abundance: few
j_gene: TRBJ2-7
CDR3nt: TGCGCCAGCAGAAAACAGGGGGCTTTCCACGAGCAGTACTTC
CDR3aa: CASRKQGAFHEQYF

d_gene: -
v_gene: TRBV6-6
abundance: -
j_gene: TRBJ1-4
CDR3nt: TGTGCCAGCAGCCTAGAAAATGAAAAACTGTTTTTT
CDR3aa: CASSLENEKLFF

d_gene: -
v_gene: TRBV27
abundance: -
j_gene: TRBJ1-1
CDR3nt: TGTGCCAGCAATAATCACGGAAACACTGAAGCTTTCTTT
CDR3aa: CASNNHGNTEAFF

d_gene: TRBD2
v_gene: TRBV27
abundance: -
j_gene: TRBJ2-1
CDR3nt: TGTGCCAGCAGTAGGCTAGCGGGCTTTGAGCAGTTCTTC
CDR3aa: CASSRLAGFEQFF

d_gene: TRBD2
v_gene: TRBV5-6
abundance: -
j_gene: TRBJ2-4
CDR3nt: TGTGCCAGCAGCTTGGTAGGGACTAGTAACATTCAGTACTTC
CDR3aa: CASSLVGTSNIQYF

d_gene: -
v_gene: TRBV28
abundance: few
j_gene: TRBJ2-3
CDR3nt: TGTGCCAGCATGGATGTAGGGTATAGTGCAGATACGCAGTATTTT
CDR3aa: CASMDVGYSADTQYF

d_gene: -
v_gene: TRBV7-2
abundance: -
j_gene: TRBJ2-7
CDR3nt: TGTGCCAGCAGCTCCCAGATGAGGGGACTCTACTCCTACGAGCAGTACTTC
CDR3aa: CASSSQMRGLYSYEQYF

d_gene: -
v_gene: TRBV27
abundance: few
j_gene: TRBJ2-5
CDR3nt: TGTGCCAGCAGTTTTTTGTACCCCGCCCAAGAGACCCAGTACTTC
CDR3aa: CASSFLYPAQETQYF

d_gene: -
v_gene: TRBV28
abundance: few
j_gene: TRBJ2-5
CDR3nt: TGTGCCACCACAGTTTGGTCGGGAGCGGGTGAAGAGACCCAGTACTTC
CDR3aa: CATTVWSGAGEETQYF

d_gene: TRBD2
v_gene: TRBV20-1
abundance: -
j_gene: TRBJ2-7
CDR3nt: TGCAGTGCCCCCCGGACTAGCGGGACCTACGAGCAGTACTTC
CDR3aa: CSAPRTSGTYEQYF

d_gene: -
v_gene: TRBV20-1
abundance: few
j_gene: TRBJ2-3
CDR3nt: TGCAGTGCCCACGACGAGGTCCTCCAAGATACGCAGTATTTT
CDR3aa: CSAHDEVLQDTQYF

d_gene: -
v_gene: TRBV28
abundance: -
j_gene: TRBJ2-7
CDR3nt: TGTGCCAGCAGTTTAATGCGGAGGGACTCCTACGAGCAGTACTTC
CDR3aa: CASSLMRRDSYEQYF

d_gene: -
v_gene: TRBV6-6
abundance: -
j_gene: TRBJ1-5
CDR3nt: TGTGCCAGCAGTTACTCGTTCCCGGATCAGCCCCAGCATTTT
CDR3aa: CASSYSFPDQPQHF

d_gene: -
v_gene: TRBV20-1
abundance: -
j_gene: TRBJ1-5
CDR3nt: TGCAGTGCTAGCGCCAGGGGAGATTATAGCAATCAGCCCCAGCATTTT
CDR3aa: CSASARGDYSNQPQHF

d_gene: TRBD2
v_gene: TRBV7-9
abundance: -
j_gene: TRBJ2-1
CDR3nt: TGTGCCAGCAGCGCCGGGACTAGCGGGATAGAGGCCTACAATGAGCAGTTCTTC
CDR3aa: CASSAGTSGIEAYNEQFF

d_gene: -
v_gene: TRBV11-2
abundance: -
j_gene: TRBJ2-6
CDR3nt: TGTGCCAGCAGCTTAGGGGGGGCTCCAGGGCCCCAGACGACCTTTGGGGCCAACGTCCTGACTTTC
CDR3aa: CASSLGGAPGPQTTFGANVLTF

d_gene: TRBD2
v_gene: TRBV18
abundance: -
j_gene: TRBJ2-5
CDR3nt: TGTGCCAGCTCACCCTCTGGTAGACTAGCGGGAGAATCGGTGCAGTACTTC
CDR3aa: CASSPSGRLAGESVQYF

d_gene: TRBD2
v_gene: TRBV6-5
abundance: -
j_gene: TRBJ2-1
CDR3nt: TGTGCCAGCAGTTACTCTACTAGCGGGAGGAGTAATGAGCAGTTCTTC
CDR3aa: CASSYSTSGRSNEQFF

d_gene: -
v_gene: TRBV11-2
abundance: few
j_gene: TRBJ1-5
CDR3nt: TGTGCCAGCAGCTTAGAACCGTATAGCAATCAGCCCCAGCATTTT
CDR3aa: CASSLEPYSNQPQHF

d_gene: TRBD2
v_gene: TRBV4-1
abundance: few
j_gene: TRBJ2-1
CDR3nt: TGCGCCAGCAGCCAAGGGCAGACTAGCGGAAGGATGAGCTCCTACAATGAGCAGTTCTTC
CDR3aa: CASSQGQTSGRMSSYNEQFF

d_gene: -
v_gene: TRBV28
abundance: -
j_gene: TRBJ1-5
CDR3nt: TGTGCCAGCAGTTCCCCCCGGGGGAGGGGTCAGCCCCAGCATTTT
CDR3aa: CASSSPRGRGQPQHF

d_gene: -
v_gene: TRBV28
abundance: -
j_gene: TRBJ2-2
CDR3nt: TGTGCCAACCCGGGACAAAACACCGGGGAGCTGTTTTTT
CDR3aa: CANPGQNTGELFF

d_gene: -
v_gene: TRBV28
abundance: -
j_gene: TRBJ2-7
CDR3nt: TGTGCCAGCAGTTTAGCTCTAGTAGATTACGAGCAGTACTTC
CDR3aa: CASSLALVDYEQYF

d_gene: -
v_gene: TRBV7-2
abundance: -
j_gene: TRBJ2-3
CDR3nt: TGTGCCAGCACCCGTGGGGGGACTAGCACAGATACGCAGTATTTT
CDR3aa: CASTRGGTSTDTQYF

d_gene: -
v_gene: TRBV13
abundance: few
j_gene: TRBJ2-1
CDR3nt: TGTGCCAGCAGCCGCAGGGTATCCGAGCAGTTCTTC
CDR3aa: CASSRRVSEQFF

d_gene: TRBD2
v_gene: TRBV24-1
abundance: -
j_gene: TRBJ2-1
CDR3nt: TGTGCCACCAGTGAGTTAGCGGGAGATGAGCAGTTCTTC
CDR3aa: CATSELAGDEQFF

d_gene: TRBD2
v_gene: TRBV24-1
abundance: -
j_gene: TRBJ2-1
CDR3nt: TGTGCCACCAGTGATCAAAAGACTAGCTACGCTACTTTGTTCTTC
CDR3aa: CATSDQKTSYATLFF

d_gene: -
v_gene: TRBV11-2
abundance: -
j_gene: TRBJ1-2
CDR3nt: TGTGCCAGCAGCTTAGTTGTGGATGGCTACACCTTC
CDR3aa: CASSLVVDGYTF

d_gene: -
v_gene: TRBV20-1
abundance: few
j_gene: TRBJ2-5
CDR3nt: TGCAGTGCTATAGCATGGGAAGAGACCCAGTACTTC
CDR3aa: CSAIAWEETQYF

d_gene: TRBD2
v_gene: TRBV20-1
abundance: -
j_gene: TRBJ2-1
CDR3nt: TGCAGTGCGGGACCTAGCGGGAGGGATAACAATGAGCAGTTCTTC
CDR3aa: CSAGPSGRDNNEQFF

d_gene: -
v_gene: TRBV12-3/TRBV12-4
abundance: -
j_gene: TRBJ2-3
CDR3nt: TGTGCCAACAGTCCCCTTCGGACAGATACGCAGTATTTT
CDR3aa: CANSPLRTDTQYF

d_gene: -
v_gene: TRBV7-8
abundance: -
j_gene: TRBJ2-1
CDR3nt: TGTGCCTGCAGCTTTGGAACAGTACCTTACAATGAGCAGTTCTTC
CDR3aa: CACSFGTVPYNEQFF

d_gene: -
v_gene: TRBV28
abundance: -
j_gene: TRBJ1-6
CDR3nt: TGTGCCAGCAGTTTCTCCCCTTGGGGGCAATGGAAACCCCTCCACTTT
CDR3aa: CASSFSPWGQWKPLHF

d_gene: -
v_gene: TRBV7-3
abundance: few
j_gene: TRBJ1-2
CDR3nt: TGTGCCAGCAGCTTAACGAAGGGGGGGTATGGCTACACCTTC
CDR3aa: CASSLTKGGYGYTF

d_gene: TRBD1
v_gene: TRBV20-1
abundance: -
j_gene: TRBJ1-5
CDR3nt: TGCAGTGCTTTGGACAGGGAAGGTCAGCCCCAGAATTTT
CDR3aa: CSALDREGQPQNF

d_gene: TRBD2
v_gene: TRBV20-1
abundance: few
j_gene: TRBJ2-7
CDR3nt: TGCAGTGCTGGCCGACTAGCTTGGGGTGAAGACGAGCAGTACTTC
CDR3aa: CSAGRLAWGEDEQYF

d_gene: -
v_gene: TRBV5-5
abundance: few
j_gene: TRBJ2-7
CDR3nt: TGTGCCAGCAGCCAACCAAGGCCAGCCTACGAGCAGTACTTC
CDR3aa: CASSQPRPAYEQYF

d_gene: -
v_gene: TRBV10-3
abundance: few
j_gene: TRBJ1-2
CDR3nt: TGTGCCATCAGTGACAGGGCTAACTATGGCTACACCTTC
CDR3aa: CAISDRANYGYTF

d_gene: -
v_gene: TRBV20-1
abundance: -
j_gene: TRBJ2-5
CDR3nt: TGCAGTGCTAGCCCGCTCGCGGGGCACCAAGAGACCCAGTACTTC
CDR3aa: CSASPLAGHQETQYF

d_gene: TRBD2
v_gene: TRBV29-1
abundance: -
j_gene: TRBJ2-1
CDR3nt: TGCAGCGTTAATAGCGGGAGGGAATACAATGAGCAGTTCTTC
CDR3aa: CSVNSGREYNEQFF

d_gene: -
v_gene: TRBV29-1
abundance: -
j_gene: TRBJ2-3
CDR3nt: TGCAGCGTTGCTGCTCAGGGTACAGATACGCAGTATTTT
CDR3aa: CSVAAQGTDTQYF

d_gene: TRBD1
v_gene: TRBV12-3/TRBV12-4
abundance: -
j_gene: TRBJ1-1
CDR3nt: TGTGCCAGCAGTCCTGGACAGGGTGTGTCCGCTGAAGCTTTCTTT
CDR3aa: CASSPGQGVSAEAFF

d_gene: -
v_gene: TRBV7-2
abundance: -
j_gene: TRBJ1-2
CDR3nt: TGTGCCAGCAGTAAGGGGGTCGGCGGGATATATGGCTACACCTTC
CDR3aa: CASSKGVGGIYGYTF

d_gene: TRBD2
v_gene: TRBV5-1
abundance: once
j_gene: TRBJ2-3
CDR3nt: TGCGCCAGCAGCTTGGTCGGGGCGGGAGCTATAGATGATACGCAGTATTTT
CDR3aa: CASSLVGAGAIDDTQYF

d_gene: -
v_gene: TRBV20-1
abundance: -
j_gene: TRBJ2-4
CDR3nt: TGCAGTGCTAGAGATTCACTTCTCCAAGGGAACATTCAGTACTTC
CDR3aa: CSARDSLLQGNIQYF

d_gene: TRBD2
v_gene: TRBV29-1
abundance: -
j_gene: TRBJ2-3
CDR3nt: TGCAGCGTTGAGCTCCCGGGAGGGAGCGGGCCAAGCACAGATACGCAGTATTTT
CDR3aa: CSVELPGGSGPSTDTQYF

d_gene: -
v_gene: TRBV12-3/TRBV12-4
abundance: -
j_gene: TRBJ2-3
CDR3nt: TGTGCCAGCAGTTTCCTGGACAGAGACACAGATACGCAGTATTTT
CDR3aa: CASSFLDRDTDTQYF

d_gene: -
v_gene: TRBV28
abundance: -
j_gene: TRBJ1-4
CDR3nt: TGTGCCAGCACCCTTCAGGGACGCGAAAAACTGTTTTTT
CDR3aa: CASTLQGREKLFF

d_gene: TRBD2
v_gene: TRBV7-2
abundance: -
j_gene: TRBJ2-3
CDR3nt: TGTGCCAGCAGCCTTAGATACCTACTAGCGGGAGGAGGTACAGATACGCAGTATTTT
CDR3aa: CASSLRYLLAGGGTDTQYF